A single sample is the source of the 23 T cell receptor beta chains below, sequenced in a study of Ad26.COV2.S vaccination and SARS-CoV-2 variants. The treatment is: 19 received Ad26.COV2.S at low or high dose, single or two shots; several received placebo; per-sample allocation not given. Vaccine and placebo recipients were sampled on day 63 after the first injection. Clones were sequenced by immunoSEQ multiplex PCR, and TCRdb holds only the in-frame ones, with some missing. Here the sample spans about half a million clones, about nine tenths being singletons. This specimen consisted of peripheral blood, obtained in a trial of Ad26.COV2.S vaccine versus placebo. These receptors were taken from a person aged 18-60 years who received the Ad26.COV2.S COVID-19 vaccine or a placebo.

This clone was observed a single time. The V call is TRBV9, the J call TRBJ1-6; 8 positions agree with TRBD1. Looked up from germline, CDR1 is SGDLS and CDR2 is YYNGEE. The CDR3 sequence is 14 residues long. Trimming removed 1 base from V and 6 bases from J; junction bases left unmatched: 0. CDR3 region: CASSVTGGNSPLHF. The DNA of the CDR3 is TGTGCCAGCAGCGTAACAGGGGGTAATTCACCCCTCCACTTT.

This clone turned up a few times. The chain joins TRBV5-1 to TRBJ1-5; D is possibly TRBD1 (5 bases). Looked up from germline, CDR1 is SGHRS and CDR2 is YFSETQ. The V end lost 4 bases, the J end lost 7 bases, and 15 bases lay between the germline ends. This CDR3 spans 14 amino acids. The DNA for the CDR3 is TGCGCCAGCAGCCTAGAGTCAGGGTGGCAGCCCCAGCATTTT. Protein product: CASSLESGWQPQHF.

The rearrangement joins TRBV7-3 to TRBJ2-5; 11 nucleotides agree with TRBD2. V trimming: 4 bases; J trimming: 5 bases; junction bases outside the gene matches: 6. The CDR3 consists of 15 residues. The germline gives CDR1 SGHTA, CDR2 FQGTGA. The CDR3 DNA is TGTGCCAGCAGCTCGACTAGCGGGGTGGGGGAGACCCAGTACTTC. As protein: CASSSTSGVGETQYF.

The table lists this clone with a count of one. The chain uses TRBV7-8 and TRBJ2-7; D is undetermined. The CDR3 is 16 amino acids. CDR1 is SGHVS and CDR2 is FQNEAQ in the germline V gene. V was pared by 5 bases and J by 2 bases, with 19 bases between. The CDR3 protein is CASSTQKGLTAYEQYF. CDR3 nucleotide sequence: TGTGCCAGCAGCACCCAAAAGGGCCTGACTGCCTACGAGCAGTACTTC.

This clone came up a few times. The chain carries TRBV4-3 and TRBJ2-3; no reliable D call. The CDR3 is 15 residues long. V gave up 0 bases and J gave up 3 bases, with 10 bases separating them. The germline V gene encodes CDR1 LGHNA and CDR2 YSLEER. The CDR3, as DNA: TGCGCCAGCAGCCAAGATCAGGTCGGTACAGATACGCAGTATTTT. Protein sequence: CASSQDQVGTDTQYF.

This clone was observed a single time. The CDR3 sequence is CASSPARGNQPQHF. DNA for the CDR3: TGTGCCAGTAGCCCGGCTAGGGGGAATCAGCCCCAGCATTTT. This chain links TRBV19 with TRBJ1-5; D may be TRBD1 (6 bases). V dropped 6 bases and J dropped 4 bases, with 13 bases sitting between them. In germline, CDR1 is LNHDA, CDR2 SQIVND (reference sequence). The CDR3 sequence is 14 residues long.

In DNA form, the CDR3 reads TGCGCCAGCAGCCTAGACAGGGGAATAGGGACTGAAGCTTTCTTT. As protein: CASSLDRGIGTEAFF. The chain joins TRBV4-1 to TRBJ1-1; 8 nucleotides line up with TRBD1. Germline CDR1 is MGHRA and CDR2 is YSYEKL. The CDR3 length is 15 residues. V was pared by 4 bases and J by 5 bases, with 9 bases of the junction left unmatched.

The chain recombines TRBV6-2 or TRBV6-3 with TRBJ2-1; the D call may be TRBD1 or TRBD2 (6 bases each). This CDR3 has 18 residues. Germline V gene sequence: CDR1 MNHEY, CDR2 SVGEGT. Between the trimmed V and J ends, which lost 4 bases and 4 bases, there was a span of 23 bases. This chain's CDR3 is CASSFSGAFQPEYNEQFF. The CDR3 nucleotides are TGTGCCAGCAGTTTTTCGGGGGCCTTCCAACCCGAGTACAATGAGCAGTTCTTC.

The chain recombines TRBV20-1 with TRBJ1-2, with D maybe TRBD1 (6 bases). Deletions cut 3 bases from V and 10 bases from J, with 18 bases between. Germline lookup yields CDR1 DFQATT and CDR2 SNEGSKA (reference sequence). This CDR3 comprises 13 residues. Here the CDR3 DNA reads TGCAGTGCTAGTGAGAGGGGGACAATTTCCTACACCTTC. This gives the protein CSASERGTISYTF.

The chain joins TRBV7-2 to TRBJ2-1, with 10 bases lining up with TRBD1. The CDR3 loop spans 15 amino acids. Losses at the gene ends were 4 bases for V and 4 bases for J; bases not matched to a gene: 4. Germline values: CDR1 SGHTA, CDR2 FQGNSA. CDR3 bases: TGTGCCAGCAGCTCCTGGACAGGGGGATACAATGAGCAGTTCTTC. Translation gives CASSSWTGGYNEQFF.

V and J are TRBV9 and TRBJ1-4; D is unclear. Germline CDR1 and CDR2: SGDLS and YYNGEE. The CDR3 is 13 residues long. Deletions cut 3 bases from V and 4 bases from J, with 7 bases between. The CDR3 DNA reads TGTGCCAGCAGCGCCCTTAATAATGAAAAACTGTTTTTT. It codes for CASSALNNEKLFF.

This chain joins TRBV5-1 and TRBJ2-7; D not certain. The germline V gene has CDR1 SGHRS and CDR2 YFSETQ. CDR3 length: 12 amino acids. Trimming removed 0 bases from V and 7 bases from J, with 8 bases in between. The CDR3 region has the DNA TGCGCCAGCAGCTTGGCCGGTGATGAGCAGTACTTC. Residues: CASSLAGDEQYF.

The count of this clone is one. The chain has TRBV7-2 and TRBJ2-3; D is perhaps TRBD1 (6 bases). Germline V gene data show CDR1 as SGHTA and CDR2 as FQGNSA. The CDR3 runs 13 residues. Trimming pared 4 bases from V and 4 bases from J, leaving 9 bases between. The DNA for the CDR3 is TGTGCCAGCAGCTCACAGGGTCCAGATACGCAGTATTTT. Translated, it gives CASSSQGPDTQYF.

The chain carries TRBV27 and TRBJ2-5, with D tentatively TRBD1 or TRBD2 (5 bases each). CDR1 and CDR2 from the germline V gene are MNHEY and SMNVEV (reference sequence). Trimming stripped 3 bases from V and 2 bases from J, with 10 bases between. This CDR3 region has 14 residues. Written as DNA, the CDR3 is TGTGCCAGCAGTTTCCAGGGAGTTCAAGAGACCCAGTACTTC. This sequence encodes CASSFQGVQETQYF.

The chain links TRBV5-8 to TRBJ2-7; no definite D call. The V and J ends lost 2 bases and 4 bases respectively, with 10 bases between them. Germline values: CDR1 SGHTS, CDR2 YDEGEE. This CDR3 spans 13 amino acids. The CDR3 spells CASSFHLGYEQYF. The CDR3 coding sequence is TGTGCCAGCAGCTTCCACCTGGGGTACGAGCAGTACTTC.

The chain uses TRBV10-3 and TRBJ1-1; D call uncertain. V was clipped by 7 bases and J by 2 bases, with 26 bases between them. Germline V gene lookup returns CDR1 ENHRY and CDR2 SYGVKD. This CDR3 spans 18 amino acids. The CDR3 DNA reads TGTGCCATCACCGATTCTCTCGTAGCGTTTAAACTAAACACTGAAGCTTTCTTT. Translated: CAITDSLVAFKLNTEAFF.

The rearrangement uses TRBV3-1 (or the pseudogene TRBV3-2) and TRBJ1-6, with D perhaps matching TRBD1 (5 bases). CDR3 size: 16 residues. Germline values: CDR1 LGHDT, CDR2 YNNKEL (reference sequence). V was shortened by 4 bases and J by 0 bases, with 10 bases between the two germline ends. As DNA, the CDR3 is TGTGCCAGCAGCCCGTCGGGGGTCTCCTATAATTCACCCCTCCACTTT. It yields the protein CASSPSGVSYNSPLHF.

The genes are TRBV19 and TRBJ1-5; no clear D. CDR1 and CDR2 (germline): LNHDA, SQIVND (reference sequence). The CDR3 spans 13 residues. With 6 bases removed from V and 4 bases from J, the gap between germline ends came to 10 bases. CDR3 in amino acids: CASSWWDNQPQHF. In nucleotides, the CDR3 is TGTGCCAGTAGCTGGTGGGATAATCAGCCCCAGCATTTT.

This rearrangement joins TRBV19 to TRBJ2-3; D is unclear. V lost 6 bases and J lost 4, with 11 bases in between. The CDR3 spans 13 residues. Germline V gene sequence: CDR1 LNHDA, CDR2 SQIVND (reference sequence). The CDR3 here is CASRPPWADTQYF. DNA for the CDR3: TGTGCCAGTAGGCCCCCCTGGGCAGATACGCAGTATTTT.

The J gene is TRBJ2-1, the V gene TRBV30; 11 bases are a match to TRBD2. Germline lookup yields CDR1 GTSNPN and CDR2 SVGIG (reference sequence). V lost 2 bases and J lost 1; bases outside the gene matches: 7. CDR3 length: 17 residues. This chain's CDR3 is CAWSYERTSGSYNEQFF. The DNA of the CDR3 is TGTGCCTGGAGTTACGAGAGGACTAGCGGGTCCTACAATGAGCAGTTCTTC.

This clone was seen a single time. The DNA for the CDR3 is TGCAGCGTTGTTTTTTTGGTAGGGTCGGCGAATAATTCACCCCTCCACTTT. This gives the protein CSVVFLVGSANNSPLHF. This sequence joins TRBV29-1 and TRBJ1-6; the D is unclear. Per the germline V gene, CDR1 is SQVTM and CDR2 is ANQGSEA. The CDR3 loop spans 17 amino acids. The ends were cut back, 4 bases at V and 5 bases at J, with 21 bases in the middle.

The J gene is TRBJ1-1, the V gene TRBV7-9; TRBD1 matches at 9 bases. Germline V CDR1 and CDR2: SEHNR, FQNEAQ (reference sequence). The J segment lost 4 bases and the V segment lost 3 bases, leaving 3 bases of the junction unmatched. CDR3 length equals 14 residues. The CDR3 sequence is CASSFGTGITEAFF. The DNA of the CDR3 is TGTGCCAGCAGCTTCGGGACAGGGATCACTGAAGCTTTCTTT.

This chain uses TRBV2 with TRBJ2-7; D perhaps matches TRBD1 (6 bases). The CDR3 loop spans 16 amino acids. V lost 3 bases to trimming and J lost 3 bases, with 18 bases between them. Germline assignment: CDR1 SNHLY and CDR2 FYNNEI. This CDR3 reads CASSEPQGHTDYEQYF. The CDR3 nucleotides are TGTGCCAGCAGTGAGCCTCAGGGACATACCGACTACGAGCAGTACTTC.